This T cell receptor beta chain originates from a study of CD8+ T cells in alopecia areata. Study-wide context: For 6 to 18 months, tofacitinib was taken, and 6 months off drug followed.

This clone was counted between two and nine times. Germline lookup yields CDR1 SGHRS and CDR2 YFSETQ. V was clipped by 5 bases and J by 3 bases, with 12 bases between them. This CDR3 comprises 13 residues. After isolation, RNA underwent reverse transcription to generate cDNA as the sequencing template. Profiled with immunoSEQ multiplex PCR; TCRdb holds only in-frame clones, not every one. The sample contains tens of thousands of clones, roughly 60% of which appear only once. This clonotype originated in a human donor with alopecia areata. Here the sequenced sample was CD8+ T cells sorted from blood, taken at week 0. The chain recombines TRBV5-1 with TRBJ2-7; no clear D gene. The chain's CDR3 is CASRLPENYEQYF. In DNA, the CDR3 is TGCGCCAGCAGACTGCCGGAGAACTACGAGCAGTACTTC.